This T cell receptor (beta chain) comes out of a study of T cells in women clearing cervical HPV infection. Study-wide background: Women with histologically confirmed HPV16-related CIN3 or worse, 2 with invasive cancer, served as cases.

Measured with immunoSEQ multiplex PCR; TCRdb has only the in-frame clones, and not every one. Across fewer than 40,000 clones, the top ten clones capture 6.5% to 7.5% of the sample. The TCR was taken from a woman between 18 and 75 years old with a cervical HPV16 infection that either progressed to CIN3+ or cleared (not recorded which). Sequenced: blood buffy coat.

CDR3 DNA, as far as it was read: TGTGCCAGTAGTCGGGGCGGGGGGAAAGAGACC. Protein sequence: CASSRGGGKET. The CDR3, in full, reads CASSRGGGKETQYF. V and J are TRBV19 and TRBJ2-5, with 8 bases matching TRBD2. Read coverage stops 3 residues before the CDR3 terminus; the germline J gene supplies the remainder. This CDR3 comprises 14 residues. Germline CDR1 and CDR2: LNHDA and SQIVND (reference sequence). V lost 5 bases, J lost 3 bases, and 5 bases stayed unmatched.